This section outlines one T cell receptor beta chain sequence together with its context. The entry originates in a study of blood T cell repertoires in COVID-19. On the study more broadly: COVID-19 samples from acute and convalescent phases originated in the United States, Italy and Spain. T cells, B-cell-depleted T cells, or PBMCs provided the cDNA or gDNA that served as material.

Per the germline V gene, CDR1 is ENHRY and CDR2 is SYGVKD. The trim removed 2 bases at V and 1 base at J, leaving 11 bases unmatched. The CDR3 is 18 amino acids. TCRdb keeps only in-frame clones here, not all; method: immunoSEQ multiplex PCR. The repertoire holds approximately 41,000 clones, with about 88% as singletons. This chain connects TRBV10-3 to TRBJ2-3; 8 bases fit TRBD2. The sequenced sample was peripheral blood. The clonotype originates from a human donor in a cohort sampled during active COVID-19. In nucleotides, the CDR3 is TGTGCCATCAGTGAGCCCTCAAGAGCGGGAGTGGGCACAGATACGCAGTATTTT. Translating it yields CAISEPSRAGVGTDTQYF.